The 5 T cell receptor beta chains in this list originate from one sample, sequenced in a study of cytomegalovirus exposure and HLA in healthy donors. 60 Vbeta and 13 Jbeta primers were used in PCR. Only in-frame clones appear in the TCRdb table, and some are missing; sequencing was by immunoSEQ multiplex PCR. The data contain under 250,000 clones, approximately 79% of them singletons. The sequenced sample was PBMCs. The source is a man aged 45 to 65 in good health and CMV-seronegative.

This clone appeared a few times. This sequence joins TRBV7-3 and TRBJ2-3; 14 bases line up with TRBD2. Trimming removed 3 bases from V and 6 bases from J; junction bases left unmatched: 11. The CDR3 runs 18 residues. In germline, CDR1 is SGHTA, CDR2 FQGTGA. The CDR3 nucleotides read TGTGCCAGCAGCTTCCGAGGACTAGCGGGAGGAATTGCGGATACGCAGTATTTT. Its protein is CASSFRGLAGGIADTQYF.

The CDR3 here is CASSLRVSGTHSYEQYF. DNA for the CDR3: TGTGCCAGCAGTCTAAGGGTTAGCGGGACCCACTCCTACGAGCAGTACTTC. The rearrangement links TRBV28 to TRBJ2-7, with 8 bases aligning to TRBD2. The length of the CDR3 is 17 residues. The germline CDR1 and CDR2 sequences are MDHEN and SYDVKM. V shed 5 bases and J 0 bases; nucleotides not matched to a gene: 12. Drawing the rest from reference TRBV28 and TRBJ2-7, the complete variable domain is DVKVTQSSRYLVKRTGEKVFLECVQDMDHENMFWYRQDPGLGLRLIYFSYDVKMKEKGDIPEGYSVSREKKERFSLILESASTNQTSMYLCASSLRVSGTHSYEQYFGPGTRLTVT.

DNA for the CDR3: TGTGCCAGCAGCCAAACGAGCGCGAACAATGAGCAGTTCTTC. Its protein product is CASSQTSANNEQFF. The gene calls are TRBV7-9 and TRBJ2-1, with D hard to call. Germline loops: CDR1 SEHNR, CDR2 FQNEAQ (reference sequence). Trimming removed 5 bases at V and 5 bases at J, with 13 bases between. The CDR3 is made up of 14 amino acids.

This clone was detected once. This chain links TRBV27 with TRBJ1-6, with TRBD1 matching over 9 bases. V was clipped by 5 bases and J by 0 bases; unmatched bases: 2. Germline CDR1 reads MNHEY; CDR2 reads SMNVEV (reference sequence). This CDR3 spans 16 amino acids. The CDR3 loop is CASSPQGASYNSPLHF. The DNA for the CDR3 is TGTGCCAGCAGTCCACAGGGGGCCTCCTATAATTCACCCCTCCACTTT.

The CDR3 DNA sequence: TGTGCCAGCAGTTTGGGACTCCCCAATGAGCAGTTCTTC. It is translated as CASSLGLPNEQFF. The V gene is TRBV27, the J gene TRBJ2-1, with D possibly being TRBD2 (6 bases). V was trimmed by 3 bases and J by 6 bases, leaving 9 bases between them. The CDR3 is made up of 13 amino acids. From germline, CDR1 is MNHEY and CDR2 SMNVEV (reference sequence).